This TCR beta chain emerged from a study of cytomegalovirus exposure and HLA in healthy donors. Study summary: The Caucasian-associated ancestry cluster held around four fifths of 350 to 450 genotyped donors. Study findings and constraints: A previous analysis found most TCR beta V segments productive roughly 90% or roughly 30% of the time.

Note on this clone: What it recognizes is unknown.

The CDR3 totals 17 residues. The germline gives CDR1 SGHDN, CDR2 FVKESK. Between the trimmed V and J ends, which lost 1 base and 5 bases, there was a span of 21 bases. The donors were healthy bone marrow donors. Though probably carrying unrecorded immune exposures, donors were nominally healthy at sampling. PCR was performed using 60 Vbeta and 13 Jbeta primers. Clones were sequenced by immunoSEQ multiplex PCR, and TCRdb holds only the in-frame ones, with some missing. Here the sample spans some 150,000 clones, 70% to 80% being singletons. This chain uses TRBV14 with TRBJ2-7, with D possibly TRBD1 on 6 matching bases. The sequenced sample was PBMCs. The receptor's source is a human donor in good health. CDR3 protein: CASSQGRTVTTDNEQYF. The CDR3 bases are TGTGCCAGCAGCCAAGGTCGGACAGTGACGACTGATAACGAGCAGTACTTC.